The clone carrying this T cell receptor beta chain was detected ten times or more. Its specificity is unknown. MiXCR was run by TCRdb on the 5' RACE reads, yielding one entry per CDR3 protein. The sample records roughly 29,000 distinct CDR3 sequences, approximately 12% being singletons. These data are taken from a study of T-cell memory formation after mild COVID-19. Notes on the study in general: Some clones that responded were present in memory (sampled pre-infection), which suggests cross-reactive memory joined. Contracting CD4+ clones sat mainly in CM and EM; CD8+ in EMRA. Contracting clones, day 15 to 85, had balanced CD4/CD8, and later expanders favored CD4+. Unconfirmed was the SARS-CoV-2 specificity of second-wave clones that peaked on day 37.

The CDR3 loop spans 12 amino acids. V was trimmed by 7 bases and J by 5 bases, leaving 11 bases between them. The V call is TRBV12-3 or TRBV12-4, the J call TRBJ1-1; maybe TRBD1 (6 bases). The TCR sequence derives from an adult woman who had mild COVID-19 (a few samples of this study predate the infection). Cell type and time point are not known. Sequencing was carried out using PBMCs or a T cell subset sorted from them (not recorded which). The DNA of the CDR3 is TGTGCCAGCACCAAACAGGGAACTGAAGCTTTCTTT. Protein product: CASTKQGTEAFF.